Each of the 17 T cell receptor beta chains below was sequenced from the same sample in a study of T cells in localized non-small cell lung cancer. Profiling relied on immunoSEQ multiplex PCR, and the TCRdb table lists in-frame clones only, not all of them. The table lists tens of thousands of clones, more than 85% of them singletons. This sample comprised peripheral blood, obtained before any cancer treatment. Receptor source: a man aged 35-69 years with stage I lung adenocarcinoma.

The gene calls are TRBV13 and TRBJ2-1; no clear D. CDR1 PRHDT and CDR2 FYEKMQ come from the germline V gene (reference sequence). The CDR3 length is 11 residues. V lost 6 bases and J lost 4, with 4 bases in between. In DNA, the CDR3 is TGTGCCAGCAGGGCGTACAATGAGCAGTTCTTC. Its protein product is CASRAYNEQFF.

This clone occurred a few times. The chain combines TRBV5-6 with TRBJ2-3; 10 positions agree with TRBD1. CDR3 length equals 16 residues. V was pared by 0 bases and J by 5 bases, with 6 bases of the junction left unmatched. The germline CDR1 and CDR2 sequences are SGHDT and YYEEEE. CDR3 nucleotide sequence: TGTGCCAGCAGCTTGGCATGGGACAGGGGTATAGATACGCAGTATTTT. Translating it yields CASSLAWDRGIDTQYF.

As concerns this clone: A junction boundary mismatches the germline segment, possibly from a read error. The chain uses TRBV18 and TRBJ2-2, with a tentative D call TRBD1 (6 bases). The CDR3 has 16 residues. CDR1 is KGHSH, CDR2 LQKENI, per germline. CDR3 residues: CACSPLQGSSTGELFF. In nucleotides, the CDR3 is TGTGCCTGCTCACCCCTACAGGGTTCTAGCACCGGGGAGCTGTTTTTT.

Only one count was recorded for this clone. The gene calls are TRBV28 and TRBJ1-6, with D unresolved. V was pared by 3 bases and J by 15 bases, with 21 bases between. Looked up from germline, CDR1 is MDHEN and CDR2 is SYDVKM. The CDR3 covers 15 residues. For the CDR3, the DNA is TGTGCCAGCAGTTTTCGGTCCGGGCCCGATGGTCGCCTCCACTTT. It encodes CASSFRSGPDGRLHF. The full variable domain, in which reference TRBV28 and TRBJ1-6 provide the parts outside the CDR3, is DVKVTQSSRYLVKRTGEKVFLECVQDMDHENMFWYRQDPGLGLRLIYFSYDVKMKEKGDIPEGYSVSREKKERFSLILESASTNQTSMYLCASSFRSGPDGRLHFGNGTRLTVT.

The CDR3 spells CASSERGNQPQHF. The CDR3 DNA follows: TGTGCCAGCAGTGAAAGGGGAAATCAGCCCCAGCATTTT. This sequence joins TRBV2 and TRBJ1-5; perhaps TRBD1 as D (5 bases). Germline-derived CDR1 and CDR2 are SNHLY and FYNNEI. V was clipped by 2 bases and J by 4 bases, with 6 bases between them. The CDR3 is 13 amino acids.

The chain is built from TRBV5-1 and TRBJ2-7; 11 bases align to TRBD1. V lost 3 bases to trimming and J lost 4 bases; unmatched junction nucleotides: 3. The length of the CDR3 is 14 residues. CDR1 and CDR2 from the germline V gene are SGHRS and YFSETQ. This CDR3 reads CASSWGTGGYEQYF. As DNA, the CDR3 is TGCGCCAGCAGCTGGGGGACAGGGGGTTACGAGCAGTACTTC. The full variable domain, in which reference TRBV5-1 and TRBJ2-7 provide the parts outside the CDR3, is KAGVTQTPRYLIKTRGQQVTLSCSPISGHRSVSWYQQTPGQGLQFLFEYFSETQRNKGNFPGRFSGRQFSNSRSEMNVSTLELGDSALYLCASSWGTGGYEQYFGPGTRLTVT.

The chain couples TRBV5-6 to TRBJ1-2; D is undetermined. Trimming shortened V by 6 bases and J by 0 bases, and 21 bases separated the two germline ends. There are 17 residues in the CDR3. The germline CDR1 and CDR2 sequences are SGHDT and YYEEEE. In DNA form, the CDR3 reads TGTGCCAGCATCCCTTTGGGGAGAATTTCCTCTAACTATGGCTACACCTTC. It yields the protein CASIPLGRISSNYGYTF.

CDR3 in amino acids: CASSLQGARTGELFF. CDR3 nucleotides: TGTGCCAGCAGCTTACAGGGGGCAAGGACCGGGGAGCTGTTTTTT. The gene calls are TRBV11-2 and TRBJ2-2; TRBD1 agrees at 8 bases. The V gene end was trimmed by 2 bases and the J gene end by 5 bases; junction bases not matched to a gene: 4. This CDR3 has 15 amino acids. CDR1 and CDR2 from the germline V gene are SGHAT and FQNNGV.

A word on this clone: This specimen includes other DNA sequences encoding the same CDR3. CDR3 in amino acids: CASSVATSHEQFF. The CDR3, as DNA: TGTGCCAGCAGCGTAGCGACTTCGCATGAGCAGTTCTTC. The genes are TRBV9 and TRBJ2-1, with no clear D. This CDR3 is 13 amino acids long. V was clipped by 0 bases and J by 8 bases, with 9 bases between them. The V gene's germline CDR1 is SGDLS and CDR2 YYNGEE. The full variable domain, in which reference TRBV9 and TRBJ2-1 provide the parts outside the CDR3, is DSGVTQTPKHLITATGQRVTLRCSPRSGDLSVYWYQQSLDQGLQFLIQYYNGEERAKGNILERFSAQQFPDLHSELNLSSLELGDSALYFCASSVATSHEQFFGPGTRLTVL.

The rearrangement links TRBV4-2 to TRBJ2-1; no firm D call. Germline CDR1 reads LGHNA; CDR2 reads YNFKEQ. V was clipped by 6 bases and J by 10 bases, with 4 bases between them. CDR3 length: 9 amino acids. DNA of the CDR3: TGTGCCAGCAGTACGGAGCAGTTCTTC. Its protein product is CASSTEQFF.

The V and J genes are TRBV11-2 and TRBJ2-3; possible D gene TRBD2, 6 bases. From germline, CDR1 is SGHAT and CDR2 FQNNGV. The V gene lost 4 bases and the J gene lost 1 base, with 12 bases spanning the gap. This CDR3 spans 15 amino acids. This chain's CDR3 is CASSSGGFGTDTQYF. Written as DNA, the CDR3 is TGTGCCAGCAGCTCCGGGGGATTCGGCACAGATACGCAGTATTTT.

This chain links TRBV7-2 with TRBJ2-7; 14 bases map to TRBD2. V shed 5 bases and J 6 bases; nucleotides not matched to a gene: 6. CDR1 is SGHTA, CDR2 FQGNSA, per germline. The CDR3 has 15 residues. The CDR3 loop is CASSTLTSGRGEQYF. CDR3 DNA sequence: TGTGCCAGCAGCACCCTGACTAGCGGGAGGGGCGAGCAGTACTTC.

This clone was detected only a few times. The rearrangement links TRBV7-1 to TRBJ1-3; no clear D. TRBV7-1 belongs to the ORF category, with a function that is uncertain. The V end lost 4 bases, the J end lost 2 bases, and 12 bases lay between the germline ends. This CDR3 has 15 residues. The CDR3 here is CASSLGYGPGNTIYF. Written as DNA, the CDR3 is TGTGCCAGCAGCTTAGGATATGGGCCTGGAAACACCATATATTTT.

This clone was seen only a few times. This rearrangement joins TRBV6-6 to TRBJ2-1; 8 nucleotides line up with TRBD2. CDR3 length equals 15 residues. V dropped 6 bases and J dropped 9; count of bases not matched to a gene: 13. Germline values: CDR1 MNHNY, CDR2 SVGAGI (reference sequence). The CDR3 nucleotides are TGTGCCAGCAGCACTACCGCAGGGCGGGAGGTTGAGCAGTTCTTC. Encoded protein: CASSTTAGREVEQFF.

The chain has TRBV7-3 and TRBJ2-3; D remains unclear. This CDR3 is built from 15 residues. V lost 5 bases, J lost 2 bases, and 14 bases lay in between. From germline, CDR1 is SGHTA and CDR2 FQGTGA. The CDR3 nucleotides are TGTGCCAGCAGCCGTAGGGCTGGGGACACAGATACGCAGTATTTT. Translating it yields CASSRRAGDTDTQYF.

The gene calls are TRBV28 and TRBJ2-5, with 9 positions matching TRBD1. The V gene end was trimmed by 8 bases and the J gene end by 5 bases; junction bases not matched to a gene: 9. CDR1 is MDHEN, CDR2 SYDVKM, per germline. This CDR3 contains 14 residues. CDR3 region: CASGTGSGGETQYF. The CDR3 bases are TGTGCCAGCGGGACAGGGAGTGGTGGGGAGACCCAGTACTTC. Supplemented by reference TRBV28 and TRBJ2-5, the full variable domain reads DVKVTQSSRYLVKRTGEKVFLECVQDMDHENMFWYRQDPGLGLRLIYFSYDVKMKEKGDIPEGYSVSREKKERFSLILESASTNQTSMYLCASGTGSGGETQYFGPGTRLLVL.

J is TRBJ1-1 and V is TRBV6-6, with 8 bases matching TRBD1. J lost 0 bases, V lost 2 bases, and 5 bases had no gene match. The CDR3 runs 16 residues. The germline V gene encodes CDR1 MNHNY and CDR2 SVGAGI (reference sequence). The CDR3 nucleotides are TGTGCCAGCAGTTACACGAGGACAGGGATGAACACTGAAGCTTTCTTT. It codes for CASSYTRTGMNTEAFF.